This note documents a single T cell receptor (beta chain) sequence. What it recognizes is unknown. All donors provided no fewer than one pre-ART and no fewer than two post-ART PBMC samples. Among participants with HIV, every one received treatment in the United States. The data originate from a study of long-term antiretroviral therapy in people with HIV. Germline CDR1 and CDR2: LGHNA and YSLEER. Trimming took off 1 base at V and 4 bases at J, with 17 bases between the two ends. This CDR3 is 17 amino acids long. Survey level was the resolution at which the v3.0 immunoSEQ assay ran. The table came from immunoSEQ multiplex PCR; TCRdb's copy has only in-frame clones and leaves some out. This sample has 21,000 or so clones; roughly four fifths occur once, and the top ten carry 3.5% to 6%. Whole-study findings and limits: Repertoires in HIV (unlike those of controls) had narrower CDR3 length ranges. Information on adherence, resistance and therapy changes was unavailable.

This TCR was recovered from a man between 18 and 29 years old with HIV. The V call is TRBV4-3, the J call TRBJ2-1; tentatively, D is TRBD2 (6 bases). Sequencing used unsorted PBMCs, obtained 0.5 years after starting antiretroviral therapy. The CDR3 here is CASSQVVGGDVYNEQFF. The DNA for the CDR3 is TGCGCCAGCAGCCAAGTAGTGGGCGGGGACGTTTACAATGAGCAGTTCTTC.